These 32 T cell receptor beta chains were all obtained from the same sample, sequenced in a study of molecular identifiers for immune sequencing clone quantification (dated by TCRdb to the late 2010s). The method behind the library was PCR. The data were produced on an Illumina HiSeq 4000. TCRdb trimmed the raw reads at Q25, called clones with MiXCR and kept productive beta chains. Entries that share a CDR3 protein sequence are merged under the most common genes and DNA. The sample table records some 65,000 distinct CDR3 sequences; about 18% of these occur just once. The top ten hold about 1.6% of the sample. Sequencing was performed on naive CD8+ T cells from blood, with Jurkat cell RNA spiked in. This specimen's cell subset or site label, interpreted: FACS-sorted CD8+CD4-CCR7+CD45RA+ naive T cells. All receptors derive from a human donor in good health. Some libraries in this study had Jurkat cell RNA spiked in.

This clonotype showed up many times. This chain links TRBV28 with TRBJ1-1, with 7 nucleotides matching TRBD1. The CDR3 spans 14 residues. CDR1 and CDR2 from the germline V gene are MDHEN and SYDVKM. Trimming took 6 bases from V and 2 from J; bases not matched to a gene: 6. CDR3 residues: CASRYRGLNTEAFF. The CDR3 coding sequence is TGTGCCAGCAGATACAGGGGCCTCAACACTGAAGCTTTCTTT.

This clonotype was counted many times. V and J are TRBV11-2 and TRBJ2-1; D is unclear. The germline V gene encodes CDR1 SGHAT and CDR2 FQNNGV. CDR3 length equals 13 residues. Trimming pared 5 bases from V and 10 bases from J, leaving 15 bases between. The CDR3 sequence: CASSPPAVEEQFF. The DNA of the CDR3 is TGTGCCAGCAGCCCCCCGGCTGTAGAGGAGCAGTTCTTC.

This clonotype was picked up many times. The CDR3 sequence: CASTTSGESDTQYF. The CDR3 DNA follows: TGTGCCAGCACGACTAGCGGGGAATCAGATACGCAGTATTTT. V usage is TRBV6-5 and J usage is TRBJ2-3; TRBD2 aligns across 11 bases. Germline V gene data show CDR1 as MNHEY and CDR2 as SVGAGI. The J segment lost 4 bases and the V segment lost 7 bases, leaving 4 bases of the junction unmatched. The CDR3 extends over 14 amino acids.

The gene calls are TRBV28 and TRBJ2-7, with TRBD2 matching 7 bases. There are 16 residues in the CDR3. Trimming cost V 5 bases and J 1 base; bases outside gene matches: 11. The germline gives CDR1 MDHEN, CDR2 SYDVKM. CDR3 protein: CASSGIDAGVSYEQYF. The CDR3 region has the DNA TGTGCCAGCAGTGGGATCGATGCGGGAGTGTCCTACGAGCAGTACTTC.

In this sample, this clonotype turned up many times. This sequence joins TRBV30 and TRBJ2-1; weak D call: TRBD2 (6 bases). Germline V gene sequence: CDR1 GTSNPN, CDR2 SVGIG (reference sequence). The ends were cut back, 0 bases at V and 1 base at J, with 10 bases in the middle. CDR3 size: 15 residues. The CDR3 DNA follows: TGTGCCTGGAGTGTACGGGAGCAGTCCTACAATGAGCAGTTCTTC. Translating it yields CAWSVREQSYNEQFF.

This clonotype was seen a handful of times. The germline gene is not matched at one end of the junction; a read error may be the cause. V usage is TRBV5-3 and J usage is TRBJ2-7; 10 bases fit TRBD2. TRBV5-3 is marked as an open reading frame, function uncertain. This CDR3 has 15 residues. The CDR3 region is CASSLTPSGSYEQYF. The CDR3 nucleotides read TGTGCCAGCAGCTTGACCCCTAGCGGGAGCTACGAGCAGTACTTC.

This clonotype showed up many times. This chain connects TRBV13 to TRBJ2-3; 8 positions match TRBD2. The CDR3 is 17 residues long. The germline gives CDR1 PRHDT, CDR2 FYEKMQ (reference sequence). V shed 7 bases and J 1 base; nucleotides not matched to a gene: 13. The CDR3 reads CASNTRSGKHRTDTQYF. The CDR3, as DNA: TGTGCCAGCAACACCCGTAGCGGGAAGCACCGCACAGATACGCAGTATTTT.

As for this clonotype: Just one base apart from a much larger clone, this may be a read error. J is TRBJ1-5 and V is TRBV7-9; no definite D call. Between the trimmed V and J ends, which lost 0 bases and 6 bases, there was a span of 3 bases. The germline CDR1 and CDR2 sequences are SEHNR and FQNEAQ (reference sequence). This CDR3 has 12 residues. CDR3 coding DNA: TGTGCCAGCAGCTTAGCGAGTCAGCCCCAGCATTTT. Protein sequence: CASSLASQPQHF.

This clonotype was counted ten times or more. The CDR3 nucleotides are TGTGCCAGCAGTCCCCGGACAGTCTACGAGCAGTACTTC. It is translated as CASSPRTVYEQYF. This chain joins TRBV27 and TRBJ2-7; tentatively, D is TRBD1 (6 bases). V lost 5 bases and J 3 bases, leaving 11 bases between the germline ends. The germline V gene encodes CDR1 MNHEY and CDR2 SMNVEV (reference sequence). CDR3 size: 13 residues.

This chain joins TRBV27 and TRBJ1-5; D is possibly TRBD1 (5 bases). This CDR3 spans 14 amino acids. The V gene lost 3 bases and the J gene lost 4 bases, with 10 bases spanning the gap. Looked up from germline, CDR1 is MNHEY and CDR2 is SMNVEV (reference sequence). The CDR3 loop is CASSFGQGNQPQHF. The CDR3 DNA follows: TGTGCCAGCAGTTTCGGGCAGGGAAATCAGCCCCAGCATTTT.

This clonotype was observed many times. The genes are TRBV3-1 and TRBJ2-1; no definite D call. Trimming removed 1 base at V and 9 bases at J, with 13 bases between. CDR1 is LGHDT and CDR2 is YNNKEL in the germline V gene (reference sequence). The CDR3 runs to 14 residues. CDR3 nucleotide sequence: TGTGCCAGCAGCCAAGGAGGACCCTGGGGTGAGCAGTTCTTC. This codes for CASSQGGPWGEQFF.

With respect to this clonotype: This may arise from a read error, as a much more abundant clone is one base away. The J gene is TRBJ2-7, the V gene TRBV27, with D maybe TRBD1 (6 bases). The CDR3 contains 13 residues. Germline V CDR1 and CDR2: MNHEY, SMNVEV (reference sequence). In DNA, the CDR3 is TGTACCACCAGGGGCAGAAAGTCCTACGAGCAGTACTTC. Amino acid sequence: CTTRGRKSYEQYF.

The chain has TRBV12-3 or TRBV12-4 and TRBJ2-6, with D unresolved. With 7 bases removed from V and 0 bases from J, the gap between germline ends came to 10 bases. The CDR3 runs to 15 residues. CDR3 nucleotides: TGTGCCAGCATGTTACCAAGCTCTGGGGCCAACGTCCTGACTTTC. It codes for CASMLPSSGANVLTF.

At least ten counts were recorded for this clonotype. The chain has TRBV11-2 and TRBJ2-2, with D uncertain. The germline V gene encodes CDR1 SGHAT and CDR2 FQNNGV. The CDR3 contains 15 residues. V lost 1 base, J lost 3 bases, and 9 bases lay in between. The DNA of the CDR3 is TGTGCCAGCAGCTTAGTCGCAGTATACACCGGGGAGCTGTTTTTT. Protein product: CASSLVAVYTGELFF.

Concerning this clonotype: A much larger clonotype is one base distant, so this may be a read error. V usage is TRBV5-6 and J usage is TRBJ1-4; D call uncertain. There are 14 residues in the CDR3. The V gene's germline CDR1 is SGHDT and CDR2 YYEEEE. The V end lost 3 bases, the J end lost 4 bases, and 10 bases lay between the germline ends. The CDR3 protein is CASSSAGNNEKLFF. DNA for the CDR3: TGTGCCAGCAGCTCGGCGGGGAATAATGAAAAACTGTTTTTT.

There are many counts of this clonotype. V gene TRBV6-6 combines with J gene TRBJ1-1; the D is unclear. CDR1 MNHNY and CDR2 SVGAGI come from the germline V gene (reference sequence). There are 16 residues in the CDR3. Trimming took 0 bases from V and 4 from J, leaving 15 bases between them. The chain's CDR3 is CASSYSREAGSTEAFF. The DNA for the CDR3 is TGTGCCAGCAGTTACTCGAGGGAGGCCGGGAGCACTGAAGCTTTCTTT.

To note about this clonotype: Since the CDR3 does not end with the conserved phenylalanine or tryptophan, this likely comes from a read error. The limits of the CDR3 on the DNA are not certain, so only TCRdb's listed CDR3 is given. V usage is TRBV4-1 and J usage is TRBJ2-6; the D call of TRBD2 is as the table states it, not checked on the DNA. Germline CDR1 reads MGHRA; CDR2 reads YSYEKL. The CDR3 region is 19 residues in length, termini included. CDR3 amino acids: CASSLDSSSVFSGANVLTL.

A remark on this clonotype: A much larger clone differs from this one at a single base, so this may be a read error. The CDR3 region has the DNA TGTGCCTGGAGTGAGGTGGAACCCTACGGGCAGTACTTC. Translating gives CAWSEVEPYGQYF. V is TRBV30 and J is TRBJ2-7; D unresolved. The germline gives CDR1 GTSNPN, CDR2 SVGIG (reference sequence). CDR3 length: 13 amino acids.

On this clonotype: It may be a read error: a sequence one base away is much more abundant. The chain has TRBV11-2 and TRBJ2-5; D call uncertain. This CDR3 comprises 14 residues. The germline CDR1 and CDR2 sequences are SGHAT and FQNNGV. V gave up 0 bases and J gave up 9 bases, with 14 bases separating them. The CDR3 region has the DNA TGTGCCAGCAGCTTAGAGTTCGAGGATATGGCCCAGTACTTC. Translating gives CASSLEFEDMAQYF.

This clonotype has at least ten counts. This rearrangement joins TRBV29-1 to TRBJ2-7; 7 nucleotides line up with TRBD1. The length of the CDR3 is 12 residues. The germline V gene has CDR1 SQVTM and CDR2 ANQGSEA. V was pared by 7 bases and J by 1 base, with 4 bases of the junction left unmatched. The CDR3 here is CSATGISYEQYF. The DNA of the CDR3 is TGCAGCGCGACAGGGATTTCCTACGAGCAGTACTTC.

A word on this clonotype: Possible read error: a much larger clone is one base away. The chain carries TRBV19 and TRBJ1-1, with D maybe TRBD1 (6 bases). The CDR3 loop spans 14 amino acids. Germline V lookup: CDR1 LNHDA, CDR2 SQIVND (reference sequence). Trimming pared 5 bases from V and 6 bases from J, leaving 16 bases between. The CDR3 DNA is TGTGCCAGTAGTGTGATACAGGGTCTGGCTGAAGCTTTCTTT. Its translation: CASSVIQGLAEAFF.

About this clonotype: This clone may be a read error of a much larger clone one base away. J is TRBJ2-1 and V is TRBV2, with D unclear. This CDR3 has 11 residues. With 4 bases removed from V and 9 bases from J, the gap between germline ends came to 7 bases. CDR1 SNHLY and CDR2 FYNNEI come from the germline V gene. CDR3 sequence (DNA): TGTGCCAGCAGTGCTACCGGTGAGCAGTTCTTC. Its protein product is CASSATGEQFF.

This chain connects TRBV11-2 to TRBJ1-2, with D maybe TRBD1 (6 bases). CDR1 is SGHAT, CDR2 FQNNGV, per germline. This CDR3 is built from 12 residues. The germline V and J ends were trimmed by 5 bases and 8 bases, with 12 bases remaining between them. Here the CDR3 DNA reads TGTGCCAGCAGCACAGGGTTAGCGGGCTACACCTTC. Translated, it gives CASSTGLAGYTF.

Points on this clonotype: At one end the junction does not follow the germline gene, possibly because of a read error. The chain joins TRBV5-6 to TRBJ2-2, with D perhaps TRBD2 (5 bases). CDR1 SGHDT and CDR2 YYEEEE come from the germline V gene. This CDR3 spans 11 amino acids. CDR3 in DNA: TGTGCCAGCAGCTTTACCGGGGAGCTGTCTTTT. It specifies CASSFTGELSF.

Regarding this clonotype: With a much larger clone just one base away, this may be a read error. The chain carries TRBV19 and TRBJ1-4; no firm D call. Trimming removed 4 bases at V and 8 bases at J, with 11 bases between. The germline V gene has CDR1 LNHDA and CDR2 SQIVND (reference sequence). This CDR3 has 13 amino acids. This CDR3 is CASSRSIKEKLFF. CDR3 sequence (DNA): TGTGCCAGTAGTAGGAGCATAAAGGAAAAACTGTTTTTT.

The genes are TRBV2 and TRBJ2-2; 7 bases agree with TRBD2. The CDR3 sequence is 19 residues long. Germline assignment: CDR1 SNHLY and CDR2 FYNNEI. J lost 8 bases, V lost 6 bases, and 24 bases had no gene match. Here the CDR3 DNA reads TGTGCCAGCAGGTCGAGGGTGGCGGGAGTTCGCCGGAGAGAGGGGGAGCTGTTTTTT. It yields the protein CASRSRVAGVRRREGELFF. Supplemented by reference TRBV2 and TRBJ2-2, the full variable domain reads EPEVTQTPSHQVTQMGQEVILRCVPISNHLYFYWYRQILGQKVEFLVSFYNNEISEKSEIFDDQFSVERPDGSNFTLKIRSTKLEDSAMYFCASRSRVAGVRRREGELFFGEGSRLTVL.

This clonotype was seen many times. The V call is TRBV6-2 or TRBV6-3, the J call TRBJ2-7; no firm D call. The CDR3 covers 14 residues. Trimming shortened V by 6 bases and J by 5 bases, and 17 bases separated the two germline ends. Germline V CDR1 and CDR2: MNHEY, SVGEGT. The CDR3 region has the DNA TGTGCCAGCAGCCTAAAAGGGCCTCGCGACGAGCAGTACTTC. As protein: CASSLKGPRDEQYF.

In its sample, this clonotype was seen a few times. The chain recombines TRBV7-2 with TRBJ2-3; 10 bases are a match to TRBD2. CDR3 length: 15 residues. From germline, CDR1 is SGHTA and CDR2 FQGNSA. J gave up 3 bases and V 7 bases, and 7 bases lay outside the gene matches. The CDR3 DNA follows: TGTGCCAGCACCCCGACTAGCGGGTCGACAGATACGCAGTATTTT. Protein product: CASTPTSGSTDTQYF.

This clonotype was found many times. This rearrangement joins TRBV7-6 to TRBJ2-7; 7 nucleotides match TRBD2. This CDR3 contains 15 residues. Trimming cost V 6 bases and J 2 bases; bases outside gene matches: 10. CDR1 is SGHVS and CDR2 is FNYEAQ in the germline V gene. Here the CDR3 DNA reads TGTGCCAGCAGGGCGGGACTAACCCCCACCTACGAGCAGTACTTC. Amino acid sequence: CASRAGLTPTYEQYF.

Regarding this clonotype: Compared with germline, one end of the junction differs, possibly owing to a read error. J is TRBJ2-3 and V is TRBV7-7; D not certain. Germline CDR1 is SSHAT and CDR2 is FNYEAQ (reference sequence). The CDR3 length is 12 residues. Here the CDR3 DNA reads TGTGCTAGCAGCCCGCTTGCAGATACGCAGTATTTT. Translated, it gives CASSPLADTQYF.

This clonotype was recorded many times. This chain joins TRBV27 and TRBJ2-5; 13 nucleotides align to TRBD2. The J segment lost 4 bases and the V segment lost 5 bases, leaving 10 bases of the junction unmatched. Germline CDR1 and CDR2: MNHEY and SMNVEV (reference sequence). The CDR3 loop spans 17 amino acids. CDR3 sequence reads: CASSPILAGGPGETQYF. The CDR3, as DNA: TGTGCCAGCAGTCCGATACTAGCGGGAGGGCCAGGAGAGACCCAGTACTTC.

A word on this clonotype: Given a much more abundant clone one base away, this may be a read error. The chain has TRBV28 and TRBJ1-5; D might be TRBD1 (6 bases). The CDR3 consists of 15 residues. In germline, CDR1 is MDHEN, CDR2 SYDVKM. CDR3 region: CASSFYGQRNQPLHF. The CDR3 DNA is TGTGCCAGCAGTTTCTATGGACAGCGCAATCAGCCCCTGCATTTT.